This section outlines one T cell receptor beta chain sequence together with its context. The antigen is unknown. With V trimmed by 0 bases and J by 2 bases, 6 bases remained unmatched. The CDR3 is 16 amino acids. From germline, CDR1 is SQVTM and CDR2 ANQGSEA. The record originates from a study of cytomegalovirus exposure and HLA in healthy donors. General observations from the study: In an earlier analysis, productive rearrangement rates for most beta V segments clustered near 87% or 30%.

13 Jbeta primers and 60 Vbeta primers were used for the PCR. TCRdb keeps only in-frame clones here, not all; method: immunoSEQ multiplex PCR. The repertoire holds about 150,000 clones, with 79% as singletons. The chain carries TRBV29-1 and TRBJ2-1; the match to TRBD2 covers 8 bases. The sequencing sample was made of PBMCs. The source is a man aged 35-49 years in good health and CMV-seropositive. The CDR3 sequence: CSVEDRASGPYNEQFF. CDR3 DNA sequence: TGCAGCGTTGAAGATCGGGCTAGCGGGCCCTACAATGAGCAGTTCTTC.